The source of this TCR beta chain is a study of T cell changes during pregnancy in multiple sclerosis. The germline V and J ends were trimmed by 6 bases and 2 bases, with 10 bases remaining between them. The V gene's germline CDR1 is ENHRY and CDR2 SYGVKD. The CDR3 is 13 residues long. This table comes from immunoSEQ multiplex PCR, and its TCRdb copy is limited to in-frame clones, with some not included. The sample includes roughly 86,000 clones, almost 95% of them seen just once. The sequence was collected from a female donor with multiple sclerosis, enrolled in a pregnancy study. The source was peripheral blood, collected in the first trimester of pregnancy. The chain uses TRBV10-3 and TRBJ2-5; D might be TRBD2 (6 bases). CDR3 region: CAIRRGLQETQYF. The CDR3 DNA follows: TGTGCCATCAGGCGGGGTTTACAAGAGACCCAGTACTTC.